These T cell receptor beta chains were read from a single sample in a study of Ad26.COV2.S vaccination and SARS-CoV-2 variants. Method: immunoSEQ multiplex PCR; TCRdb's copy keeps in-frame clones and lacks some. The profile shows 360,000 or so clones, around nine tenths of them singletons. The starting material was peripheral blood, obtained in a trial of Ad26.COV2.S vaccine versus placebo. The receptor source for this set is a person between 18 and 60 years old who received the Ad26.COV2.S COVID-19 vaccine or a placebo. Both conserved end residues are part of each CDR3. A D gene is named only where the DNA matches it firmly. Some rows have no size entry. The others give once, few or many, or a class for an expanded clone.

>NA|NA|TRBJ1-5|TRBV21-1
TGTGCCAGCAGCCCGCGGACGTATAGCAATCAGCCCCAGCATTTT
CASSPRTYSNQPQHF
>NA|NA|TRBJ2-7|TRBV5-6
TGTGCCAGCAGCGTAGACAGCTACGAGCAGTACTTC
CASSVDSYEQYF
>NA|NA|TRBJ1-2|TRBV9
TGTGCCAGCAGCGGGTCGAGGGGCTACACCTTC
CASSGSRGYTF
>many|NA|TRBJ1-1|TRBV7-9
TGTGCCAGCAGCTTATCCTCTTATAGTTTCTCTGAAGCTTTCTTT
CASSLSSYSFSEAFF
>NA|TRBD1|TRBJ1-5|TRBV28
TGTGCCAGCAGTCAATCAGGGGGTAACAGGTACAATCAGCCCCAGCATTTT
CASSQSGGNRYNQPQHF
>NA|NA|TRBJ2-3|TRBV10-3
TGTGCCATCAGCGGAAGCACAGATACGCAGTATTTT
CAISGSTDTQYF
>NA|NA|TRBJ1-1|TRBV6-5
TGTGCCAGCAGTTACATAGTCAACACTGAAGCTTTCTTT
CASSYIVNTEAFF
>NA|NA|TRBJ2-3|TRBV11-3
TGTGCCAGCAGCTTAGGACAGTTCATCACAGATACGCAGTATTTT
CASSLGQFITDTQYF
>NA|TRBD2|TRBJ2-7|TRBV3-1/TRBV3-2
TGTGCCAGCAGCCCCCCCGGGCTAGCGGGTCGTGACGAGCAGTACTTC
CASSPPGLAGRDEQYF
>NA|NA|TRBJ2-6|TRBV6-2/TRBV6-3
TGTGCCAGCAGCGATCTTCAGGGCGCTGGGGCCAACGTCCTGACTTTC
CASSDLQGAGANVLTF
>NA|TRBD1|TRBJ2-7|TRBV7-6
TGTGCCAGCAGCACACCCGGACAGGGAGGAGGTAGAGAGCAGTACTTC
CASSTPGQGGGREQYF
>NA|NA|TRBJ1-1|TRBV7-2
TGTGCCAGCAGCCTCGGAAGGTACACTGAAGCTTTCTTT
CASSLGRYTEAFF
>NA|NA|TRBJ2-7|TRBV6-5
TGTGCCAGCAGTCGTGACCCAGCGACCTACGAGCAGTACTTC
CASSRDPATYEQYF